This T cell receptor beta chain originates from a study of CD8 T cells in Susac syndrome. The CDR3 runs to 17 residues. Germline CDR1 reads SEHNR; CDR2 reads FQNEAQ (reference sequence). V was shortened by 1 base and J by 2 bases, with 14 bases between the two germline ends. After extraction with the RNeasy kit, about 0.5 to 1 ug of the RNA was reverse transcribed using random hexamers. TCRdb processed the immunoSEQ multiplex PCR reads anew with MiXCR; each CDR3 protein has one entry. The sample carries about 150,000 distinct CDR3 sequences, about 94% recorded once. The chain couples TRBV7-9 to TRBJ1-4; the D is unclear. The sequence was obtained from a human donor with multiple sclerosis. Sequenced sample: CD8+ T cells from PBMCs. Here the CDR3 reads CASSLVSEVVTNEKLFF. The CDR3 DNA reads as TGTGCCAGCAGCTTAGTTTCGGAGGTCGTCACTAATGAAAAACTGTTTTTT.